This T cell receptor beta chain was captured in a study of beta chain features in type 1 diabetes. This clone came up a few times. The antigen remains unidentified. Regarding the study as a whole: In comparison with healthy donors, patients had naive, central memory and Treg TCRB repertoires that appeared more similar. In type 1 diabetes patients, VDJ junctions had fewer insertions; deletions at these junctions were more frequent. TCRB CDR3s were moderately but significantly shorter in Type 1 diabetes patients in all four CD4+ subsets.

CDR3 length: 15 amino acids. Germline V lookup: CDR1 MNHEY, CDR2 SVGAGI. V shed 0 bases and J shed 3 bases, with 8 bases lying between them. All of the isolated RNA was reverse transcribed, so expressed TCRB transcripts were sequenced. About 3.57 million reads per sample on average were obtained from naive, central memory and regulatory T cell samples. Produced via immunoSEQ multiplex PCR; TCRdb's table is partial and in-frame only. The table shows 600,000 to 700,000 clones, with roughly an eighth occurring only once. Central memory, naive, regulatory and stem cell-like memory CD4+ cells were sorted by CD45RO/CCR7/CD25/CD127/CD95/CD27.

The sample consisted of naive CD4+ T cells from blood. This TCR came from a man aged 25-45 years with type 1 diabetes. The chain uses TRBV6-5 and TRBJ1-4; no definite D call. The CDR3 coding sequence is TGTGCCAGCAGTTACTCGGGGTCCCCTAATGAAAAACTGTTTTTT. This gives the protein CASSYSGSPNEKLFF.